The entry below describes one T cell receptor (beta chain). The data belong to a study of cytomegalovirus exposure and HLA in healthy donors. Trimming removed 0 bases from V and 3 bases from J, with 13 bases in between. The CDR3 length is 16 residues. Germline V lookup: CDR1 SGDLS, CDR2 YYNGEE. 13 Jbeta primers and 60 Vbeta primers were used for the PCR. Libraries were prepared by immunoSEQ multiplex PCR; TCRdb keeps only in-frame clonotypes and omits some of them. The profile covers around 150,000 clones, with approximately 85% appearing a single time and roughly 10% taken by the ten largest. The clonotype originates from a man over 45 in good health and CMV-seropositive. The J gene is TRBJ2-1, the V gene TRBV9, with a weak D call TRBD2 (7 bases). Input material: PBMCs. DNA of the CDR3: TGTGCCAGCAGCGTAGCTCGGGGGGCGCGCTACAATGAGCAGTTCTTC. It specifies CASSVARGARYNEQFF.